This T cell receptor beta chain originates from a study of cytomegalovirus exposure and HLA in healthy donors. Overall study results and limits: Being indistinguishable, some V segments were excluded, TRBV6-2 and TRBV6-3 among them. For TCR beta chains, V- and J-gene trimming was later linked to a missense DCLRE1C variant. Apart from CMV serostatus, no immune exposure information was available. Across donors, most TCRs were seen rarely, yet some public ones were widespread.

Primers: 60 Vbeta forward and 13 Jbeta reverse. Clones were sequenced by immunoSEQ multiplex PCR, and TCRdb holds only the in-frame ones, with some missing. The sample yields fewer than 200,000 clones, about 80% seen once. This clone was seen more than once but under ten times. Its antigen is not identified. The germline V and J ends were trimmed by 0 bases and 7 bases, with 5 bases remaining between them. Germline V gene sequence: CDR1 SGHDT, CDR2 YYEEEE. The CDR3 totals 13 residues. The receptor comes from a woman aged 30 to 39 in good health and CMV-seronegative. The sample comprised PBMCs. The V call is TRBV5-6, the J call TRBJ1-6; D not resolved. The CDR3: CASSLGSNSPLHF. The CDR3 DNA reads TGTGCCAGCAGCTTGGGAAGCAATTCACCCCTCCACTTT.